The present T cell receptor (beta chain) was sequenced within a study of naive and memory T cell subsets. General study findings and limits: Findings for naive and memory subsets could not be checked against ground truth. Each distinct alpha or beta sequence counts as one clonotype. Diversity fell and Gini index rose from naive through CM, EM, EMRA.

The CDR3 sequence is 15 residues long. Germline CDR1 is MGHRA and CDR2 is YSYEKL. The ends were cut back, 0 bases at V and 0 bases at J, with 6 bases in the middle. Two oligonucleotides, mixed equimolar, formed the beta constant-region primer covering TRBC1 and TRBC2. TCRdb used MiXCR to reprocess the UMI-ligation and nested PCR reads, holding one entry per CDR3 protein. The sample carries tens of thousands of distinct CDR3 sequences, under 15% recorded once. A few counts support this clonotype. Its antigen is currently unknown. The receptor was derived from a human donor in good health. The chain recombines TRBV4-1 with TRBJ1-5; D is unclear. The specimen was central memory CD4+ T cells from blood. CDR3 sequence reads: CASSQEENSNQPQHF. The CDR3 DNA reads as TGCGCCAGCAGCCAAGAGGAAAATAGCAATCAGCCCCAGCATTTT.